Below are 27 T cell receptor beta chains sequenced from a single sample in a study of blood T cell repertoires in COVID-19. The method was immunoSEQ multiplex PCR; TCRdb's version includes in-frame clones alone and lacks a portion of them. The sample has about 440,000 clones, approximately 90% seen once. Sequenced sample: peripheral blood. The receptors were gathered from a woman aged 25 to 39 with acute or convalescent COVID-19.

This CDR3 is CASSPVPQAGYGYTF. CDR3 nucleotides: TGCGCCAGCAGCCCGGTCCCCCAGGCAGGCTATGGCTACACCTTC. The J gene is TRBJ1-2, the V gene TRBV4-1; D gene unclear. The CDR3 has 15 amino acids. Trimming took 4 bases from V and 4 from J, leaving 16 bases between them. Germline V gene sequence: CDR1 MGHRA, CDR2 YSYEKL.

This sequence joins TRBV6-2 or TRBV6-3 and TRBJ1-4, with 7 positions matching TRBD1. Unmatched junction bases numbered 34, after V lost 6 bases and J lost 3 bases. This CDR3 has 24 residues. Germline V gene data show CDR1 as MNHEY and CDR2 as SVGEGT. The CDR3 region has the DNA TGTGCCAGCAGCCGGTCGGGCCCTCTTCTGAGCCGACAGGGTACCGCGGTCGCTAATGAAAAACTGTTTTTT. This sequence encodes CASSRSGPLLSRQGTAVANEKLFF.

V and J are TRBV21-1 and TRBJ1-1; TRBD1 is taken as the D call from the table, unchecked against the DNA. TRBV21-1 is described as a pseudogene. This CDR3 has 16 amino acids. CDR3 residues: CASSRHRGSQNTEAFF. The CDR3 DNA sequence: TGTGCCAGCAGCCGCCACAGGGGGAGTCAGAACACTGAAGCTTTCTTT.

The chain recombines TRBV12-5 with TRBJ2-3, with D hard to call. From germline, CDR1 is LGHNT and CDR2 FRNRAP. The CDR3 is 19 residues long. Trimming took off 9 bases at V and 9 bases at J, with 37 bases between the two ends. Here the CDR3 reads CASESQYPDGRQRLETQYF. CDR3 bases: TGTGCTAGCGAATCCCAATACCCTGACGGCCGGCAACGATTGGAGACGCAGTATTTT.

The V gene is TRBV2, the J gene TRBJ2-7; TRBD1 agrees at 7 bases. CDR1 is SNHLY and CDR2 is FYNNEI in the germline V gene. This CDR3 comprises 12 residues. The junction had 5 bases not matched to a gene; V was cut back by 5 bases and J by 7 bases. The CDR3, as DNA: TGTGCCAGCAGTCAAAACAGGGGAGAGCAGTACTTC. It specifies CASSQNRGEQYF. Full variable domain (remainder filled in from reference TRBV2 and TRBJ2-7): EPEVTQTPSHQVTQMGQEVILRCVPISNHLYFYWYRQILGQKVEFLVSFYNNEISEKSEIFDDQFSVERPDGSNFTLKIRSTKLEDSAMYFCASSQNRGEQYFGPGTRLTVT.

The chain links TRBV24-1 to TRBJ2-3; D is perhaps TRBD2 (6 bases). V was pared by 3 bases and J by 3 bases, with 9 bases between. Germline loops: CDR1 KGHDR, CDR2 SFDVKD. The CDR3 is 14 residues long. In nucleotides, the CDR3 is TGTGCCACCAGTGATGCGGGGTTTACAGATACGCAGTATTTT. Its protein product is CATSDAGFTDTQYF.

The V gene is TRBV6-5, the J gene TRBJ1-5; possibly TRBD1 for D (5 bases). The CDR3 length is 13 residues. In germline, CDR1 is MNHEY, CDR2 SVGAGI. The germline V and J ends were trimmed by 11 bases and 5 bases, with 16 bases remaining between them. CDR3 sequence reads: CAAGRGDYQPQHF. In nucleotides, the CDR3 is TGTGCCGCAGGGCGGGGCGATTATCAGCCCCAGCATTTT.

V usage is TRBV2 and J usage is TRBJ1-5, with TRBD1 matching over 8 bases. The CDR3 runs 16 residues. Germline CDR1 SNHLY, CDR2 FYNNEI. Trimming cost V 3 bases and J 3 bases; bases outside gene matches: 7. The CDR3 is CASSEGQATNNQPQHF. The CDR3 nucleotides are TGTGCCAGCAGTGAGGGACAGGCGACAAACAATCAGCCCCAGCATTTT.

The chain has TRBV5-1 and TRBJ2-1; 7 bases agree with TRBD2. After removal of 0 bases from V and 12 bases from J, the junction contained 9 bases not matched to a gene. This CDR3 contains 14 residues. Germline-derived CDR1 and CDR2 are SGHRS and YFSETQ. CDR3 nucleotides: TGCGCCAGCAGCTTGGGTTGGTCGGCTAGCGGGCAGTTCTTC. Protein product: CASSLGWSASGQFF.

V gene TRBV5-1 combines with J gene TRBJ2-1, with 9 bases fitting TRBD1. V lost 4 bases, J lost 3 bases, and 5 bases stayed unmatched. The CDR3 has 15 amino acids. The germline CDR1 and CDR2 sequences are SGHRS and YFSETQ. The CDR3 here is CASSQKDRGYNEQFF. The CDR3, as DNA: TGCGCCAGCAGCCAAAAGGACAGGGGCTACAATGAGCAGTTCTTC.

Details on this clone: The sample holds other DNA sequences that translate to the same CDR3. The chain is built from TRBV5-1 and TRBJ2-1; 10 nucleotides agree with TRBD1. J was trimmed by 3 bases and V by 0 bases; bases with no gene match: 3. The CDR3 spans 16 residues. From germline, CDR1 is SGHRS and CDR2 YFSETQ. CDR3 nucleotides: TGCGCCAGCAGCTTGGGGGGACAGGGGCTCTACAATGAGCAGTTCTTC. This sequence encodes CASSLGGQGLYNEQFF.

The chain links TRBV5-5 to TRBJ1-2; D remains unclear. Trimming shortened V by 0 bases and J by 0 bases, and 9 bases separated the two germline ends. The germline V gene has CDR1 SGHKS and CDR2 YYEKEE (reference sequence). The CDR3 sequence is 15 residues long. CDR3 bases: TGTGCCAGCAGCTTGGAATACGCAGCTAACTATGGCTACACCTTC. Encoded protein: CASSLEYAANYGYTF.

In its sample, this clone was seen a few times. V gene TRBV12-5 combines with J gene TRBJ2-2; 11 nucleotides align to TRBD1. The junction had 6 bases not matched to a gene; V was cut back by 1 base and J by 5 bases. The length of the CDR3 is 17 residues. Germline-derived CDR1 and CDR2 are LGHNT and FRNRAP. As DNA, the CDR3 is TGTGCTAGTGGTTTGGGGCGGACAGGGGGCGAGACCGGGGAGCTGTTTTTT. The encoded protein is CASGLGRTGGETGELFF.

The genes are TRBV7-9 and TRBJ2-7; possible D gene TRBD2, 5 bases. The V and J ends lost 5 bases and 7 bases respectively, with 12 bases between them. The CDR3 has 12 residues. CDR1 is SEHNR and CDR2 is FQNEAQ in the germline V gene (reference sequence). The CDR3: CASSMAAGEQYF. The CDR3 nucleotides read TGTGCCAGCAGCATGGCGGCGGGTGAGCAGTACTTC.

The V and J genes are TRBV30 and TRBJ1-2; tentatively, D is TRBD1 (5 bases). The germline V gene has CDR1 GTSNPN and CDR2 SVGIG (reference sequence). V lost 2 bases to trimming and J lost 4 bases, with 17 bases between them. The CDR3 sequence is 15 residues long. CDR3: CAWSPNRGAPYGYTF. CDR3 in DNA: TGTGCCTGGAGTCCAAATCGTGGGGCGCCCTATGGCTACACCTTC.

The V gene is TRBV6-6, the J gene TRBJ1-1; tentatively, D is TRBD1 (5 bases). There are 12 residues in the CDR3. In germline, CDR1 is MNHNY, CDR2 SVGAGI (reference sequence). The V and J ends lost 2 bases and 5 bases respectively, with 6 bases between them. CDR3 protein: CASSYGGTEAFF. For the CDR3, the DNA is TGTGCCAGCAGTTACGGGGGGACTGAAGCTTTCTTT.

The chain employs TRBV12-3 or TRBV12-4 and TRBJ2-5; no definite D call. The CDR3 sequence is 11 residues long. The V and J ends lost 5 bases and 5 bases respectively, with 6 bases between them. CDR3 DNA: TGTGCCAGCAGTCTCGGGGAGACCCAGTACTTC. Amino acid sequence: CASSLGETQYF.

The chain combines TRBV7-8 with TRBJ2-2, with TRBD2 identical over 12 bases. J gave up 6 bases and V 5 bases, and 25 bases lay outside the gene matches. The germline CDR1 and CDR2 sequences are SGHVS and FQNEAQ. This CDR3 contains 22 residues. CDR3 bases: TGTGCCAGCAGCCCAATACCCCCACCTAGCGGGGGGGATTATTTAAGCTCCGGGGAGCTGTTTTTT. Residues: CASSPIPPPSGGDYLSSGELFF.

This clone showed up just once. V gene TRBV6-2 or TRBV6-3 combines with J gene TRBJ1-1, with D perhaps TRBD1 (6 bases). The germline CDR1 and CDR2 sequences are MNHEY and SVGEGT. The ends were cut back, 5 bases at V and 7 bases at J, with 11 bases in the middle. The CDR3 is 12 residues long. In nucleotides, the CDR3 is TGTGCCAGCAGTAAAGACAGGCTTGAAGCTTTCTTT. Translation gives CASSKDRLEAFF.

For the CDR3, the DNA is TGTGCCAGCAGCCAAAGGGCGGCAGTAGGACAGGGGATGAATGAGCAGTTCTTC. It specifies CASSQRAAVGQGMNEQFF. The rearrangement joins TRBV3-1 (or the pseudogene TRBV3-2) to TRBJ2-1; TRBD1 matches at 9 bases. This CDR3 has 18 residues. Germline CDR1 LGHDT, CDR2 YNNKEL (reference sequence). The ends lost 2 bases at V and 7 bases at J; junction bases unmatched: 15.

The rearrangement links TRBV6-5 to TRBJ1-6, with D perhaps TRBD1 (6 bases). The V end was cut by 7 bases, the J end by 7 bases, with 14 bases between. Germline CDR1 reads MNHEY; CDR2 reads SVGAGI. The CDR3 consists of 14 residues. The CDR3 reads CASNPGTPNSPLHF. The CDR3 DNA is TGTGCCAGCAATCCCGGGACACCGAATTCACCCCTCCACTTT.

The V and J genes are TRBV6-5 and TRBJ1-2; tentative D call: TRBD1 (5 bases). V lost 5 bases and J lost 4, with 17 bases in between. In germline, CDR1 is MNHEY, CDR2 SVGAGI. This CDR3 is 15 amino acids long. For the CDR3, the DNA is TGTGCCAGCAGTCCCCGGGGGGACGGCGTCTATGGCTACACCTTC. Its protein is CASSPRGDGVYGYTF.

The V gene is TRBV7-8, the J gene TRBJ1-3; unclear D gene. Germline CDR1 SGHVS, CDR2 FQNEAQ. The CDR3 totals 16 residues. V lost 1 base and J lost 2, with 12 bases in between. CDR3 sequence (DNA): TGTGCCAGCAGCTTAGGAGCCGGGGTGACTGGAAACACCATATATTTT. Residues: CASSLGAGVTGNTIYF.

The J gene is TRBJ1-6, the V gene TRBV28, with D possibly matching TRBD1 (6 bases). Germline V gene lookup returns CDR1 MDHEN and CDR2 SYDVKM. The CDR3 runs to 15 residues. V dropped 0 bases and J dropped 9 bases, with 12 bases sitting between them. CDR3 DNA: TGTGCCAGCAGTTTATGGCAGGGGACGGGTTCACCCCTCCACTTT. As protein: CASSLWQGTGSPLHF.

This clone has just a few counts. DNA of the CDR3: TGCGCCAGCAGCCAAGAGTGGACAGACAATCAGCCCCAGCATTTT. It yields the protein CASSQEWTDNQPQHF. The J gene is TRBJ1-5, the V gene TRBV4-1; weak D call: TRBD1 (6 bases). The CDR3 runs to 15 residues. Germline V gene data show CDR1 as MGHRA and CDR2 as YSYEKL. Trimming pared 0 bases from V and 3 bases from J, leaving 9 bases between.

This clone was recorded only once. This chain links TRBV29-1 with TRBJ2-1, with D tentatively TRBD1 (5 bases). CDR1 SQVTM and CDR2 ANQGSEA come from the germline V gene. This CDR3 comprises 14 residues. V gave up 2 bases and J gave up 6 bases, with 14 bases separating them. CDR3 sequence reads: CSVERQLGSNEQFF. CDR3 sequence (DNA): TGCAGCGTTGAAAGACAGCTGGGATCCAATGAGCAGTTCTTC.

This chain joins TRBV14 and TRBJ1-1; no firm D call. Trimming left V 4 bases short and J 1 base short, with 7 bases between. Germline V gives CDR1 SGHDN, CDR2 FVKESK. CDR3 length: 13 amino acids. The CDR3 nucleotides read TGTGCCAGCAGCCGCCAGGAGAACACTGAAGCTTTCTTT. Its protein product is CASSRQENTEAFF.